These 15 T cell receptor beta chains were sequenced from one sample in a study of blood T cells in healthy people across ages. A second about 6 to 12 cycle PCR used barcoded and J-beta primers. From the 5' RACE reads, TCRdb called clonotypes with MiXCR, one entry per CDR3 protein. The profile shows roughly 1,100,000 distinct CDR3 sequences, approximately 26% of them singletons. This same sample was also taken into another study, of T cells of mothers and their children.

Sequenced input: blood. Receptors originate from a girl aged 2 to 9 in good health.

The chain couples TRBV6-5 to TRBJ1-1; 7 bases are a match to TRBD1. This CDR3 is 14 amino acids long. The germline V gene encodes CDR1 MNHEY and CDR2 SVGAGI. Trimming at V came to 5 bases and at J to 9 bases, leaving 12 bases not matched to a gene. CDR3 nucleotide sequence: TGTGCCAGCAGTACGACAGGGAAAAGCCCCAAAGCTTTCTTT. Translated: CASSTTGKSPKAFF.

The chain joins TRBV5-5 to TRBJ1-2; a weak D match, TRBD1 (6 bases). Trimming took 2 bases from V and 6 from J, leaving 8 bases between them. The CDR3 runs to 12 residues. The germline CDR1 and CDR2 sequences are SGHKS and YYEKEE (reference sequence). The CDR3 reads CASSFWTDGYTF. The CDR3 bases are TGTGCCAGCAGCTTCTGGACAGATGGCTACACCTTC.

The table lists this clonotype with many counts. This rearrangement joins TRBV4-3 to TRBJ1-4; no firm D call. CDR1 and CDR2 from the germline V gene are LGHNA and YSLEER. V lost 3 bases and J lost 2, with 7 bases in between. CDR3 length: 14 amino acids. CDR3 loop: CASSQGITNEKLFF. CDR3 nucleotides: TGCGCCAGCAGCCAGGGAATTACTAATGAAAAACTGTTTTTT.

The chain recombines TRBV15 with TRBJ1-5; D gene unclear. CDR1 is LNHNV and CDR2 is YYDKDF in the germline V gene (reference sequence). V was shortened by 11 bases and J by 0 bases, with 17 bases between the two germline ends. CDR3 size: 15 residues. CDR3 residues: CAAYWATYSNQPQHF. The CDR3 DNA reads as TGTGCCGCCTATTGGGCAACTTATAGCAATCAGCCCCAGCATTTT.

This clonotype came up a few times. This rearrangement joins TRBV12-3 or TRBV12-4 to TRBJ1-4, with D perhaps TRBD1 (5 bases). The CDR3 totals 15 residues. The ends were cut back, 2 bases at V and 5 bases at J, with 12 bases in the middle. The CDR3 sequence: CASSLRSGRNEKLFF. In DNA form, the CDR3 reads TGTGCCAGCAGTTTAAGGTCAGGGAGGAATGAAAAACTGTTTTTT.

This clonotype occurred a few times. The chain carries TRBV7-9 and TRBJ2-3, with 7 bases matching TRBD1. Germline V gene data show CDR1 as SEHNR and CDR2 as FQNEAQ (reference sequence). The CDR3 is 16 residues long. V gave up 5 bases and J gave up 2 bases; unmatched junction bases: 10. In DNA form, the CDR3 reads TGTGCCAGCAGCCCCCCGACAGGGAACCTCACAGATACGCAGTATTTT. This gives the protein CASSPPTGNLTDTQYF.

The V call is TRBV28, the J call TRBJ2-2; TRBD1 matches 7 bases. CDR3 length equals 16 residues. Trimming removed 4 bases from V and 5 bases from J; junction bases left unmatched: 10. Germline CDR1 MDHEN, CDR2 SYDVKM. This CDR3 is CASSSPGTAKTGELFF. CDR3 bases: TGTGCCAGCAGTTCCCCCGGGACAGCAAAGACCGGGGAGCTGTTTTTT.

This clonotype appeared a few times. The J gene is TRBJ2-7, the V gene TRBV5-1; the match to TRBD1 covers 8 bases. The CDR3 covers 14 residues. V trimming: 4 bases; J trimming: 4 bases; junction bases outside the gene matches: 7. CDR1 SGHRS and CDR2 YFSETQ come from the germline V gene. CDR3 nucleotides: TGCGCCAGCAGCCCGGGGGACAGGCTATACGAGCAGTACTTC. It translates to CASSPGDRLYEQYF.

This clonotype was seen more than once but under ten times. V is TRBV24-1 and J is TRBJ2-3; 7 bases align to TRBD1. The trim removed 9 bases at V and 2 bases at J, leaving 7 bases unmatched. CDR3 length equals 14 residues. Germline assignment: CDR1 KGHDR and CDR2 SFDVKD. Here the CDR3 reads CATAGTAFTDTQYF. The DNA of the CDR3 is TGTGCCACCGCCGGGACAGCCTTCACAGATACGCAGTATTTT.

This chain uses TRBV2 with TRBJ2-3; 13 positions match TRBD2. Germline assignment: CDR1 SNHLY and CDR2 FYNNEI. With 4 bases clipped from V and 0 bases from J, the junction kept 10 bases outside the gene matches. The CDR3 runs 19 residues. The CDR3 loop is CASSGGLAGSKTSTDTQYF. The CDR3 nucleotides are TGTGCCAGCAGTGGGGGACTAGCGGGATCCAAAACTAGCACAGATACGCAGTATTTT.

In its sample, this clonotype was seen a few times. The chain couples TRBV5-6 to TRBJ2-7; D remains ambiguous. This CDR3 is built from 15 residues. The germline V gene encodes CDR1 SGHDT and CDR2 YYEEEE. The V and J ends lost 1 base and 0 bases respectively, with 11 bases between them. In DNA, the CDR3 is TGTGCCAGCAGCTTGAGACCCACGAACTCCTACGAGCAGTACTTC. Translating it yields CASSLRPTNSYEQYF.

This sequence joins TRBV20-1 and TRBJ1-3, with 7 bases fitting TRBD1. With 0 bases clipped from V and 4 bases from J, the junction kept 6 bases outside the gene matches. The CDR3 sequence is 15 residues long. In germline, CDR1 is DFQATT, CDR2 SNEGSKA (reference sequence). The CDR3 sequence is CSARDSRDRGNTIYF. The CDR3 DNA follows: TGCAGTGCTAGAGACTCCCGGGACAGAGGAAACACCATATATTTT.

This clonotype was found a few times. The rearrangement uses TRBV29-1 and TRBJ2-1; D uncertain. The CDR3 spans 13 residues. V was shortened by 6 bases and J by 0 bases, with 9 bases between the two germline ends. CDR1 is SQVTM and CDR2 is ANQGSEA in the germline V gene. CDR3 amino acids: CSVEPSSYNEQFF. The CDR3 nucleotides are TGCAGCGTCGAACCGAGCTCCTACAATGAGCAGTTCTTC.

CDR3 bases: TGTGCCAGCAGTGACCTAGCCCACAATGAGCAGTTCTTC. Its translation: CASSDLAHNEQFF. The chain recombines TRBV2 with TRBJ2-1; D may be TRBD2 (5 bases). V lost 3 bases to trimming and J lost 5 bases, with 8 bases between them. CDR3 length: 13 amino acids. Germline V gene lookup returns CDR1 SNHLY and CDR2 FYNNEI.

This clonotype was picked up one time. The chain carries TRBV4-1 and TRBJ1-2; the D is unclear. Between the trimmed V and J ends, which lost 4 bases and 8 bases, there was a span of 17 bases. This CDR3 has 14 amino acids. The germline CDR1 and CDR2 sequences are MGHRA and YSYEKL. The CDR3 region is CASSRKDGLEGYTF. The DNA of the CDR3 is TGCGCCAGCAGCCGGAAAGACGGATTGGAAGGCTACACCTTC.